The 25 T cell receptor beta chains below all came from one sample that was sequenced in a study of CD8+ T cells in alopecia areata (dated by TCRdb to 2016 to 2019). From alopecia areata patients, peripheral blood was collected along with lesional scalp punch biopsies. Libraries were prepared through the immunoSEQ multiplex PCR assay. For TCR sequencing, RNA was extracted from every sample and reverse transcribed into cDNA to serve as template. This immuneACCESS table, as held by TCRdb, lists in-frame sequences with V and J called but not all clones. Of the missing ones, under half trace to an unresolved V gene in checked studies; the others have no known cause. Across this sample there are over 15,000 clones, with roughly three fifths seen only once. The leading ten clones occupy 9% to 15% of the sample. Specimen: skin. These receptors all come from a human donor with alopecia areata.

The chain combines TRBV28 with TRBJ1-2; D not resolved. The CDR3 contains 14 residues. V lost 2 bases and J lost 7, with 14 bases in between. Germline CDR1 reads MDHEN; CDR2 reads SYDVKM. CDR3 amino acids: CASSLPGESGGYTF. DNA for the CDR3: TGTGCCAGCAGTTTACCGGGTGAGAGCGGTGGCTACACCTTC.

This chain uses TRBV7-9 with TRBJ2-1; 8 positions agree with TRBD2. Germline assignment: CDR1 SEHNR and CDR2 FQNEAQ (reference sequence). With V trimmed by 5 bases and J by 6 bases, 12 bases remained unmatched. This CDR3 is built from 16 residues. The CDR3, as DNA: TGTGCCAGCAGCCCCCGAGGAGTACGGGGGGGCAATGAGCAGTTCTTC. Its protein is CASSPRGVRGGNEQFF.

V and J are TRBV6-6 and TRBJ1-5; D not certain. CDR1 is MNHNY and CDR2 is SVGAGI in the germline V gene (reference sequence). V was cut by 0 bases and J by 7 bases, with 13 bases left in between. This CDR3 region has 15 residues. For the CDR3, the DNA is TGTGCCAGCAGTTACTCCTCGACGTTACTGCAGCCCCAGCATTTT. It encodes CASSYSSTLLQPQHF.

Here the CDR3 reads CATSRQGTPGTEAFF. In nucleotides, the CDR3 is TGTGCCACCAGCCGACAGGGAACTCCAGGCACTGAAGCTTTCTTT. V usage is TRBV15 and J usage is TRBJ1-1; 7 nucleotides agree with TRBD1. CDR1 LNHNV and CDR2 YYDKDF come from the germline V gene (reference sequence). Losses at the gene ends were 5 bases for V and 4 bases for J; bases not matched to a gene: 10. The CDR3 is 15 amino acids.

J is TRBJ2-2 and V is TRBV5-1, with D possibly matching TRBD2 (6 bases). There are 16 residues in the CDR3. Germline loops: CDR1 SGHRS, CDR2 YFSETQ. Trimming stripped 3 bases from V and 2 bases from J, with 14 bases between. The DNA of the CDR3 is TGCGCCAGCAGCTCCGAAGGCGGGATAAACACCGGGGAGCTGTTTTTT. Translating it yields CASSSEGGINTGELFF. Combining the CDR3 with reference TRBV5-1 and TRBJ2-2 gives the whole variable domain KAGVTQTPRYLIKTRGQQVTLSCSPISGHRSVSWYQQTPGQGLQFLFEYFSETQRNKGNFPGRFSGRQFSNSRSEMNVSTLELGDSALYLCASSSEGGINTGELFFGEGSRLTVL.

This chain joins TRBV29-1 and TRBJ2-7, with 12 bases fitting TRBD2. CDR1 and CDR2 from the germline V gene are SQVTM and ANQGSEA. V trimming: 0 bases; J trimming: 11 bases; junction bases outside the gene matches: 8. The CDR3 is 14 residues long. The chain's CDR3 is CSVEDLRLAGAEYF. In nucleotides, the CDR3 is TGCAGCGTTGAAGATCTTAGACTAGCGGGAGCGGAGTACTTC.

The chain has TRBV27 and TRBJ2-1; D remains unclear. With 2 bases removed from V and 1 base from J, the gap between germline ends came to 3 bases. This CDR3 spans 13 amino acids. Germline-derived CDR1 and CDR2 are MNHEY and SMNVEV (reference sequence). CDR3 in DNA: TGTGCCAGCAGTTTAAATTCCTACAATGAGCAGTTCTTC. Its translation: CASSLNSYNEQFF.

This clone has only a few counts. The rearrangement uses TRBV7-8 and TRBJ1-1; 8 nucleotides line up with TRBD1. Germline loops: CDR1 SGHVS, CDR2 FQNEAQ. The CDR3 consists of 14 residues. Losses at the gene ends were 0 bases for V and 10 bases for J; bases not matched to a gene: 7. The DNA of the CDR3 is TGTGCCAGCAGCTTAGCCATAGGGCAGGGGGCAGCTTTCTTT. Translation: CASSLAIGQGAAFF.

This clone was found a few times. The V gene is TRBV7-3, the J gene TRBJ2-5; 8 nucleotides match TRBD2. V lost 5 bases, J lost 5 bases, and 16 bases stayed unmatched. Germline CDR1 SGHTA, CDR2 FQGTGA. This CDR3 has 17 residues. CDR3 in amino acids: CASSAGGGGNGLETQYF. The CDR3 nucleotides read TGTGCCAGCAGCGCCGGGGGGGGCGGGAACGGTTTGGAGACCCAGTACTTC.

The rearrangement joins TRBV11-2 to TRBJ1-1; D not certain. The CDR3 is 13 amino acids. CDR1 is SGHAT and CDR2 is FQNNGV in the germline V gene. V gave up 5 bases and J gave up 4 bases, with 11 bases separating them. The CDR3 DNA sequence: TGTGCCAGCAGCCCCCAAGAAGGCACTGAAGCTTTCTTT. This gives the protein CASSPQEGTEAFF.

The chain employs TRBV2 and TRBJ2-1, with D uncertain. Germline lookup yields CDR1 SNHLY and CDR2 FYNNEI. V lost 8 bases, J lost 0 bases, and 8 bases lay in between. This CDR3 is 13 amino acids long. The CDR3 DNA reads as TGTGCCAGCGGCCGAGTCTCCTACAATGAGCAGTTCTTC. It translates to CASGRVSYNEQFF.

A single count supports this clone. V is TRBV15 and J is TRBJ2-5; no clear D. The CDR3 consists of 16 residues. Trimming cost V 1 base and J 1 base, with 13 bases left between them. Germline lookup yields CDR1 LNHNV and CDR2 YYDKDF (reference sequence). For the CDR3, the DNA is TGTGCCACCAGCAGAGCCGGTTCCCTCCGCCAAGAGACCCAGTACTTC. Translating it yields CATSRAGSLRQETQYF.

CDR3 residues: CASSLMRGFYDEQYF. DNA of the CDR3: TGCGCCAGCAGCTTGATGAGAGGATTTTACGACGAGCAGTACTTC. The rearrangement uses TRBV5-1 and TRBJ2-7, with unresolved D. This CDR3 has 15 amino acids. Trimming took off 1 base at V and 5 bases at J, with 16 bases between the two ends. CDR1 and CDR2 from the germline V gene are SGHRS and YFSETQ.

V is TRBV28 and J is TRBJ1-4; 8 positions agree with TRBD1. The germline gives CDR1 MDHEN, CDR2 SYDVKM. With V trimmed by 5 bases and J by 4 bases, 9 bases remained unmatched. The CDR3 consists of 16 residues. The CDR3 protein is CASSLSGQGGNEKLFF. As DNA, the CDR3 is TGTGCCAGCAGTCTCTCCGGACAGGGTGGTAATGAAAAACTGTTTTTT. The whole variable domain, remainder taken from reference TRBV28 and TRBJ1-4, is DVKVTQSSRYLVKRTGEKVFLECVQDMDHENMFWYRQDPGLGLRLIYFSYDVKMKEKGDIPEGYSVSREKKERFSLILESASTNQTSMYLCASSLSGQGGNEKLFFGSGTQLSVL.

This clone was found a few times. One end of the junction varies from germline; a read error may be responsible. The V and J genes are TRBV5-4 and TRBJ2-1; TRBD2 is a possible D gene (5 bases). The length of the CDR3 is 12 residues. CDR1 is SGHNT, CDR2 YYREEE, per germline (reference sequence). This CDR3 reads CASSQGEGEQFF. The CDR3 coding sequence is TGCGCCAGCAGCCAAGGCGAGGGTGAGCAGTTCTTC.

This clone was seen a handful of times. This chain connects TRBV5-1 to TRBJ2-2; the D is unclear. The length of the CDR3 is 15 residues. The germline CDR1 and CDR2 sequences are SGHRS and YFSETQ. The V gene lost 1 base and the J gene lost 2 bases, with 9 bases spanning the gap. The CDR3 bases are TGCGCCAGCAGCTTGTCAACAGCAAACACCGGGGAGCTGTTTTTT. This gives the protein CASSLSTANTGELFF.

The chain recombines TRBV6-1 with TRBJ2-7; 8 positions match TRBD2. Germline V lookup: CDR1 MNHNS, CDR2 SASEGT. CDR3 length equals 15 residues. The V and J ends lost 6 bases and 1 base, in that order; junction bases with no gene match: 8. CDR3 loop: CASSSFSGTSYEQYF. CDR3 nucleotide sequence: TGTGCCAGCAGCTCCTTTAGCGGGACATCCTACGAGCAGTACTTC.

A word on this clone: The junction departs from germline at one end; a sequencing error may be responsible. V and J are TRBV4-1 and TRBJ2-3; TRBD2 matches at 10 bases. The length of the CDR3 is 13 residues. From germline, CDR1 is MGHRA and CDR2 YSYEKL. The CDR3 protein is CASSQSGLAKQYF. The CDR3 DNA sequence: TGTGCCAGCAGCCAATCGGGACTAGCGAAGCAGTATTTT.

The V gene is TRBV5-1, the J gene TRBJ2-5, with TRBD1 as a possible D gene (5 bases). The germline gives CDR1 SGHRS, CDR2 YFSETQ. V shed 5 bases and J shed 3 bases, with 17 bases lying between them. The CDR3 is 15 amino acids. In DNA, the CDR3 is TGCGCCAGCAGGAAATTGCAGGGTGGGGAAGAGACCCAGTACTTC. Its translation: CASRKLQGGEETQYF.

The CDR3 nucleotides read TGTGCCAGCAGCCCGACTGCTGGGCCTCGTGATGAGCAGTTCTTC. Its protein product is CASSPTAGPRDEQFF. This sequence joins TRBV4-2 and TRBJ2-1, with D unresolved. V was pared by 4 bases and J by 8 bases, with 18 bases between. This CDR3 spans 15 amino acids. Looked up from germline, CDR1 is LGHNA and CDR2 is YNFKEQ.

V usage is TRBV6-6 and J usage is TRBJ1-2, with TRBD1 identical over 7 bases. J gave up 8 bases and V 4 bases, and 4 bases lay outside the gene matches. The CDR3 is 12 amino acids. Germline-derived CDR1 and CDR2 are MNHNY and SVGAGI (reference sequence). DNA for the CDR3: TGTGCCAGCAGTTTTCCGGGACAGGGCTACACCTTC. Its protein product is CASSFPGQGYTF.

The chain is built from TRBV6-5 and TRBJ1-2, with D uncertain. Per germline, CDR1 MNHEY and CDR2 SVGAGI. Trimming shortened V by 4 bases and J by 4 bases, and 4 bases separated the two germline ends. CDR3 length: 11 amino acids. Here the CDR3 DNA reads TGTGCCAGCAGTTGGGTCTATGGCTACACCTTC. Protein: CASSWVYGYTF.

This clone was observed a few times. The chain joins TRBV15 to TRBJ2-2; D uncertain. V was shortened by 4 bases and J by 4 bases, with 4 bases between the two germline ends. The CDR3 is 12 amino acids. Germline V gene lookup returns CDR1 LNHNV and CDR2 YYDKDF (reference sequence). The CDR3 bases are TGTGCCACCAGCACTCGCACCGGGGAGCTGTTTTTT. Translated: CATSTRTGELFF.

J is TRBJ2-1 and V is TRBV6-5, with D perhaps TRBD2 (6 bases). Germline V gene sequence: CDR1 MNHEY, CDR2 SVGAGI. This CDR3 is built from 14 residues. V shed 6 bases and J shed 4 bases, with 13 bases lying between them. In DNA, the CDR3 is TGTGCCAGCAGGACCAGGCTAGCGTACAATGAGCAGTTCTTC. This translates into CASRTRLAYNEQFF.

J is TRBJ2-1 and V is TRBV9; TRBD1 agrees at 12 bases. Per germline, CDR1 SGDLS and CDR2 YYNGEE. CDR3 size: 19 residues. The trim removed 0 bases at V and 7 bases at J, leaving 14 bases unmatched. CDR3 coding DNA: TGTGCCAGCAGCGTAGAAGGGCTTGGGGGACAGGGGGCTTTAAATGAGCAGTTCTTC. Residues: CASSVEGLGGQGALNEQFF.